The next 5 T cell receptor beta chains were all read from a single sample in a study of blood T cell repertoires in COVID-19 (dated by TCRdb to 2020 to 2021). The library was made by the immunoSEQ multiplex PCR assay. TCRdb carries this immuneACCESS record with in-frame sequences only. Its versions omit some clonotypes, under half of them owing to an unresolved V gene in the studies checked, with the rest unexplained. The sample records around 220,000 clones, approximately 80% of which are singletons. The ten largest clones represent less than 11% of the sample. Input material: peripheral blood. These receptors were collected from an elderly woman with acute or convalescent COVID-19.

In this sample, this clone turned up once. The rearrangement joins TRBV7-9 to TRBJ1-6; 8 bases are shared with TRBD1. Germline CDR1 reads SEHNR; CDR2 reads FQNEAQ (reference sequence). The CDR3 consists of 14 residues. Trimming took 0 bases from V and 9 from J; bases not matched to a gene: 1. The CDR3 DNA reads TGTGCCAGCAGCTTAGCACAGGGGGTTTCACCCCTCCACTTT. This codes for CASSLAQGVSPLHF.

The genes are TRBV28 and TRBJ1-3; maybe TRBD1 (5 bases). The CDR3 covers 14 residues. V was trimmed by 5 bases and J by 0 bases, leaving 8 bases between them. The germline CDR1 and CDR2 sequences are MDHEN and SYDVKM. CDR3 sequence (DNA): TGTGCCAGCAGTCGACAGTACTCTGGAAACACCATATATTTT. This sequence encodes CASSRQYSGNTIYF.

This rearrangement joins TRBV5-1 to TRBJ2-3; TRBD2 matches 8 bases. V shed 4 bases and J 1 base; nucleotides not matched to a gene: 5. CDR1 SGHRS and CDR2 YFSETQ come from the germline V gene. CDR3 length equals 15 residues. The chain's CDR3 is CASSVTSGGTDTQYF. The CDR3 DNA is TGCGCCAGCAGCGTAACTAGCGGTGGCACAGATACGCAGTATTTT.

The chain employs TRBV27 and TRBJ2-3; 9 nucleotides line up with TRBD1. This CDR3 spans 13 amino acids. The V gene end was trimmed by 6 bases and the J gene end by 5 bases; junction bases not matched to a gene: 3. Germline values: CDR1 MNHEY, CDR2 SMNVEV (reference sequence). The CDR3 sequence is CASSTDRGDTQYF. CDR3 in DNA: TGTGCCAGCAGCACGGACAGGGGAGATACGCAGTATTTT.

J is TRBJ1-1 and V is TRBV11-1; TRBD1 might be the D (6 bases). The ends were cut back, 1 base at V and 5 bases at J, with 11 bases in the middle. Germline CDR1 and CDR2: SGHAT and FQDESV (reference sequence). CDR3 length: 14 residues. The CDR3 sequence: CASSLGGGRTEAFF. The CDR3 region has the DNA TGTGCCAGCAGCTTAGGGGGGGGCCGGACTGAAGCTTTCTTT.